These 20 T cell receptor beta chains originate from one sample sequenced in a study of shared clonotypes between healthy human individuals. Data came from immunoSEQ multiplex PCR; TCRdb stores just in-frame clones and leaves some out. The data hold 850,000 to 1,200,000 clones, with under 80% observed a single time. Sequencing was carried out using memory CD4+ T cells sorted from blood. Stated subset: CD45RA-negative fraction. Receptors were obtained from a man between 18 and 29 years old in good health.

The rearrangement links TRBV5-6 to TRBJ2-7; D remains unclear. This CDR3 spans 15 amino acids. Looked up from germline, CDR1 is SGHDT and CDR2 is YYEEEE. V was pared by 1 base and J by 0 bases, with 11 bases between. The CDR3, as DNA: TGTGCCAGCAGCTTGCTCCAGGCCATCTCCTACGAGCAGTACTTC. Its protein product is CASSLLQAISYEQYF.

V usage is TRBV5-4 and J usage is TRBJ2-7; 8 bases align to TRBD1. Looked up from germline, CDR1 is SGHNT and CDR2 is YYREEE (reference sequence). The CDR3 sequence is 15 residues long. Trimming removed 3 bases from V and 2 bases from J; junction bases left unmatched: 7. CDR3 protein: CASSSGQGPTYEQYF. CDR3 coding DNA: TGTGCCAGCAGCTCCGGACAGGGACCAACCTACGAGCAGTACTTC.

The rearrangement joins TRBV14 to TRBJ2-7; 10 nucleotides match TRBD1. With V trimmed by 3 bases and J by 6 bases, 8 bases remained unmatched. The CDR3 runs 15 residues. CDR1 and CDR2 (germline): SGHDN, FVKESK. The CDR3 reads CASSQTGTGAGEQYF. CDR3 sequence (DNA): TGTGCCAGCAGCCAGACCGGGACAGGGGCTGGCGAGCAGTACTTC.

The DNA for the CDR3 is TGTGCCAGCCGGGCGGGCCCCAGCACAGATACGCAGTATTTT. Translation gives CASRAGPSTDTQYF. This chain links TRBV19 with TRBJ2-3; D may be TRBD2 (5 bases). V gave up 9 bases and J gave up 0 bases, with 13 bases separating them. This CDR3 comprises 14 residues. Germline CDR1 and CDR2: LNHDA and SQIVND (reference sequence).

This clone was seen a few times. In DNA, the CDR3 is TGTGCCTGGAGAGGGGAGGTTGGAAAGCCCCAGCATTTT. Its translation is CAWRGEVGKPQHF. The gene calls are TRBV30 and TRBJ1-5, with TRBD1 as a possible D gene (5 bases). Germline CDR1 reads GTSNPN; CDR2 reads SVGIG (reference sequence). The V end lost 3 bases, the J end lost 8 bases, and 14 bases lay between the germline ends. The CDR3 loop spans 13 amino acids.

The V call is TRBV19, the J call TRBJ2-7; no clear D gene. This CDR3 has 13 residues. CDR1 and CDR2 from the germline V gene are LNHDA and SQIVND (reference sequence). Trimming cost V 4 bases and J 6 bases, with 13 bases left between them. The DNA of the CDR3 is TGTGCCAGTAGTACAGCCTGGTCCGGCGAGCAGTACTTC. Translation: CASSTAWSGEQYF.

The rearrangement joins TRBV7-2 to TRBJ1-6; D not resolved. Germline assignment: CDR1 SGHTA and CDR2 FQGNSA. This CDR3 has 17 residues. V was clipped by 1 base and J by 0 bases, with 10 bases between them. The CDR3: CASSLGASHSYNSPLHF. CDR3 nucleotide sequence: TGTGCCAGCAGCTTAGGGGCCAGCCACTCCTATAATTCACCCCTCCACTTT.

The rearrangement links TRBV7-9 to TRBJ1-2; D is perhaps TRBD1 (5 bases). Trimming took off 5 bases at V and 0 bases at J, with 13 bases between the two ends. CDR1 and CDR2 from the germline V gene are SEHNR and FQNEAQ (reference sequence). This CDR3 comprises 15 residues. CDR3 nucleotide sequence: TGTGCCAGCAGCCTAAGACAGAGTACTAACTATGGCTACACCTTC. It encodes CASSLRQSTNYGYTF.

The CDR3 region has the DNA TGTGCCAGCAGTTACTATGGACACAACTACGAGCAGTACTTC. It encodes CASSYYGHNYEQYF. The V call is TRBV6-5, the J call TRBJ2-7; D is possibly TRBD1 (5 bases). Per germline, CDR1 MNHEY and CDR2 SVGAGI. With 1 base removed from V and 3 bases from J, the gap between germline ends came to 10 bases. CDR3 length equals 14 residues.

This clone was seen once. This chain connects TRBV18 to TRBJ1-3; TRBD1 matches 8 bases. The germline CDR1 and CDR2 sequences are KGHSH and LQKENI. V was clipped by 8 bases and J by 4 bases; unmatched bases: 7. The CDR3 is 14 amino acids. CDR3 loop: CASQTGASGNTIYF. As DNA, the CDR3 is TGTGCCAGCCAGACAGGGGCTTCAGGAAACACCATATATTTT. Drawing the rest from reference TRBV18 and TRBJ1-3, the complete variable domain is NAGVMQNPRHLVRRRGQEARLRCSPMKGHSHVYWYRQLPEEGLKFMVYLQKENIIDESGMPKERFSAEFPKEGPSILRIQQVVRGDSAAYFCASQTGASGNTIYFGEGSWLTVV.

The chain employs TRBV7-2 and TRBJ2-1, with 7 bases identical to TRBD1. The trim removed 4 bases at V and 1 base at J, leaving 4 bases unmatched. Germline CDR1 reads SGHTA; CDR2 reads FQGNSA. This CDR3 is built from 15 residues. DNA of the CDR3: TGTGCCAGCAGCTCCCCGGGACAGTCCTACAATGAGCAGTTCTTC. Amino acids: CASSSPGQSYNEQFF.

V and J are TRBV6-5 and TRBJ2-3, with 11 bases identical to TRBD1. V shed 6 bases, J shed 6 bases, and the junction held 5 bases outside the gene matches. From germline, CDR1 is MNHEY and CDR2 SVGAGI. The CDR3 contains 14 residues. The CDR3 coding sequence is TGTGCCAGCAGCATCGGGACAGGGGGGGATACGCAGTATTTT. Translation gives CASSIGTGGDTQYF.

This clone showed up just a few times. This rearrangement joins TRBV5-4 to TRBJ2-1; perhaps TRBD1 as D (5 bases). The germline V gene has CDR1 SGHNT and CDR2 YYREEE (reference sequence). The CDR3 has 16 residues. Trimming shortened V by 2 bases and J by 5 bases, and 17 bases separated the two germline ends. The CDR3 nucleotides are TGTGCCAGCAGCTTTTTAGTGGCAGGGTCCCACAATGAGCAGTTCTTC. It specifies CASSFLVAGSHNEQFF.

In DNA, the CDR3 is TGTGCCAGCAAGGTGACAGGTGTTGATCCCCTCCACTTT. Encoded protein: CASKVTGVDPLHF. The chain couples TRBV2 to TRBJ1-6, with D possibly being TRBD1 (6 bases). The germline gives CDR1 SNHLY, CDR2 FYNNEI. CDR3 length equals 13 residues. V lost 7 bases to trimming and J lost 13 bases, with 17 bases between them.

The rearrangement joins TRBV30 to TRBJ2-5, with TRBD1 as a possible D gene (5 bases). This CDR3 region has 13 residues. Trimming pared 4 bases from V and 5 bases from J, leaving 14 bases between. Per the germline V gene, CDR1 is GTSNPN and CDR2 is SVGIG (reference sequence). In DNA form, the CDR3 reads TGTGCCTGGATCCGTCAGGGAAGGGAGACCCAGTACTTC. This translates into CAWIRQGRETQYF.

A word on this clone: This may arise from a read error, as a much more abundant clone is one base away. This chain links TRBV28 with TRBJ2-7; no firm D call. There are 12 residues in the CDR3. CDR1 and CDR2 from the germline V gene are MDHEN and SYDVKM. Trimming pared 3 bases from V and 0 bases from J, leaving 3 bases between. The DNA for the CDR3 is TGTGCCAGCAGTTTCTCCTCCTACGAGCAGTACTTC. It codes for CASSFSSYEQYF.

V is TRBV10-2 and J is TRBJ2-1; no firm D call. From germline, CDR1 is WSHSY and CDR2 SAAADI. This CDR3 is 14 amino acids long. The ends were cut back, 3 bases at V and 8 bases at J, with 14 bases in the middle. CDR3 nucleotides: TGCGCCAGCAGTGATCCCGTCATTGGGCATGAGCAGTTCTTC. As protein: CASSDPVIGHEQFF.

The chain couples TRBV21-1 to TRBJ1-5. TRBV21-1 is a pseudogene. This CDR3 spans 16 amino acids. In nucleotides, the CDR3 is TGTGCCAGCAGCAAAGCGCTCGGAGGCCGGGATCAGCCCCAGCATTTT. It specifies CASSKALGGRDQPQHF.

On this clone: This may be a read error: a much more frequent sequence differs by one nucleotide. This rearrangement joins TRBV10-2 to TRBJ1-2; 7 nucleotides match TRBD1. Germline lookup yields CDR1 WSHSY and CDR2 SAAADI. The CDR3 sequence is 13 residues long. CDR3 in amino acids: CASGLGGAGGCTF. The DNA for the CDR3 is TGCGCCAGCGGATTAGGGGGCGCGGGGGGCTGCACCTTC.

The V and J genes are TRBV7-9 and TRBJ2-7; 10 positions agree with TRBD2. In germline, CDR1 is SEHNR, CDR2 FQNEAQ (reference sequence). This CDR3 contains 14 residues. V was clipped by 2 bases and J by 4 bases; unmatched bases: 2. The CDR3 spells CASSLQREGYEQYF. The CDR3 DNA is TGTGCCAGCAGCTTACAGCGGGAGGGATACGAGCAGTACTTC. Full variable domain (remainder filled in from reference TRBV7-9 and TRBJ2-7): DTGVSQNPRHKITKRGQNVTFRCDPISEHNRLYWYRQTLGQGPEFLTYFQNEAQLEKSRLLSDRFSAERPKGSFSTLEIQRTEQGDSAMYLCASSLQREGYEQYFGPGTRLTVT.